This TCR beta chain was sequenced for a study of human T cells and chemical hapten exposure. Overall study: Small volume differences among pooled libraries mainly caused per-sample TCR yield variation.

The time point was: patch test 2, 6 weeks after DPC sensitization. Specified treatment: therapeutic diphenylcyclopropenone sensitization with weekly scalp DPC. TCRdb itself ran the RACE reads through MiXCR, one entry per CDR3 protein. This table holds 330,000 or so distinct CDR3 sequences, about 6% found once. This clonotype was recorded at least ten times. V gave up 3 bases and J gave up 3 bases; unmatched junction bases: 6. CDR3 length: 15 amino acids. Germline V gene lookup returns CDR1 SGHKS and CDR2 YYEKEE (reference sequence). This receptor was obtained from a woman between 18 and 29 years old with alopecia areata. Some clones in this sample may be carry-over from other donors' samples. The rearrangement uses TRBV5-5 and TRBJ2-3, with 8 bases lining up with TRBD1. The input for sequencing was whole blood, taken in connection with sensitization to the hapten diphenylcyclopropenone (DPC). The CDR3 is CASSWTGRLTDTQYF. CDR3 nucleotide sequence: TGTGCCAGCAGCTGGACAGGGCGCCTAACAGATACGCAGTATTTT. The complete variable domain, with remaining parts taken from reference TRBV5-5 and TRBJ2-3, reads DAGVTQSPTHLIKTRGQQVTLRCSPISGHKSVSWYQQVLGQGPQFIFQYYEKEERGRGNFPDRFSARQFPNYSSELNVNALLLGDSALYLCASSWTGRLTDTQYFGPGTRLTVL.